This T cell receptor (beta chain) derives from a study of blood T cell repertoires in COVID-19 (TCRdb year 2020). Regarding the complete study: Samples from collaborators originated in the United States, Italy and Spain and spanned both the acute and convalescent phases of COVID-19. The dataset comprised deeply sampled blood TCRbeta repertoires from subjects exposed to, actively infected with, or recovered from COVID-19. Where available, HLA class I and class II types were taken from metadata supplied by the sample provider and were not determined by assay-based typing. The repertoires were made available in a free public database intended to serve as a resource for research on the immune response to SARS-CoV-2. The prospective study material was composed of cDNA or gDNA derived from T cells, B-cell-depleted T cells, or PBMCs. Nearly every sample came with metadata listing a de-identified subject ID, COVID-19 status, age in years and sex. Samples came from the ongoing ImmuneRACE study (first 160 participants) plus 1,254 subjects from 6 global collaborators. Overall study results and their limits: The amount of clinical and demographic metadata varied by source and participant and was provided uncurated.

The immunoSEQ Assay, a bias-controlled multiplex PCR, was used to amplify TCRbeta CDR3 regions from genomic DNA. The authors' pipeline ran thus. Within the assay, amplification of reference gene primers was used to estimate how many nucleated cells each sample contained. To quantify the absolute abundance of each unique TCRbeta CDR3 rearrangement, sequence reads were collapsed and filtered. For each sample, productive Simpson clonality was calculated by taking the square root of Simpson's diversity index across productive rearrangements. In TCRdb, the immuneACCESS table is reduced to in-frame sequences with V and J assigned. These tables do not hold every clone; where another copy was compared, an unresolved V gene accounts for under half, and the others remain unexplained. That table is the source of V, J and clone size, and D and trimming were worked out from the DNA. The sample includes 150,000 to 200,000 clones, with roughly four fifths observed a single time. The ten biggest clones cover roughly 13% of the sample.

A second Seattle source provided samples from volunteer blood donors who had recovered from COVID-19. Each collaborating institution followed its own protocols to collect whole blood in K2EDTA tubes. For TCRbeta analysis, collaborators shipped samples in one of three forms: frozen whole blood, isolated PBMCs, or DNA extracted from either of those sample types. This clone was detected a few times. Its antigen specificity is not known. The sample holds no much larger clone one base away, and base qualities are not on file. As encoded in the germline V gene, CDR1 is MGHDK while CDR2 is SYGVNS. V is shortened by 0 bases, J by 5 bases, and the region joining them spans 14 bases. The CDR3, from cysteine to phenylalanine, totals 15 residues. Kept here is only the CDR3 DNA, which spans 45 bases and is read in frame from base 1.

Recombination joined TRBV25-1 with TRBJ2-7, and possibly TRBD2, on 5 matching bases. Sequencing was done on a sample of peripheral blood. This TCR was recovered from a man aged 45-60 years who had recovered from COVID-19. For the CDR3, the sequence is CASSEYLGVKDEQYF. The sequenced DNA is TGTGCCAGCAGTGAATATTTGGGAGTTAAGGACGAGCAGTACTTC.